This T cell receptor beta chain was captured in a study of cytomegalovirus exposure and HLA in healthy donors. Study at large: One earlier analysis, a look at 200 million or so T cells, found about 100 million unique TCR beta sequences. Study-wide results and caveats: Immune exposure information available was restricted to CMV serostatus. In a later analysis, TCR beta V- and J-gene trimming was associated with a missense DCLRE1C variant. Previous analysis showed most TCR beta V segments were productive about 87% or about 30% of the time.

PCR amplification relied on 60 Vbeta primers (plus 13 Jbeta primers). TCRdb keeps only in-frame clones here, not all; method: immunoSEQ multiplex PCR. The table shows 100,000 to 120,000 clones, with less than 80% occurring only once. This clone was observed a handful of times. Its antigen is not known. There are 15 residues in the CDR3. V lost 2 bases, J lost 0 bases, and 11 bases lay in between. Germline V CDR1 and CDR2: SGHNT, YENEEA. The chain joins TRBV11-3 to TRBJ2-7; weak D call: TRBD2 (5 bases). The sequence was obtained from a man aged 30 to 39 in good health and CMV-seronegative. The source material was PBMCs. The CDR3: CASSLYGESSYEQYF. CDR3 coding DNA: TGTGCCAGCAGCTTATACGGGGAGAGCTCCTACGAGCAGTACTTC.